This TCR beta chain was found in a study of cytomegalovirus exposure and HLA in healthy donors. Findings and limits, study-wide: Sequencing artifact likely explains a cluster of highly shared sequence variants. In vitro work confirmed that a few CMV-associated chains recognize CMV antigens.

The CDR3 is 15 amino acids. V lost 5 bases, J lost 5 bases, and 18 bases lay in between. The V gene's germline CDR1 is MDHEN and CDR2 SYDVKM. Though probably carrying unrecorded immune exposures, donors were nominally healthy at sampling. Comments on this clone: As yet, its antigen is unknown.

Primers for the PCR totalled 60 Vbeta and 13 Jbeta. Here immunoSEQ multiplex PCR was the method, and the copy in TCRdb shows in-frame clones only, minus some. The table includes about 180,000 clones, 65% to 85% detected once. This sequence originates from a girl aged 10-17 years in good health and CMV-seropositive. The chain uses TRBV28 and TRBJ1-1, with D possibly matching TRBD1 (5 bases). The sequencing input was PBMCs. CDR3 amino acids: CASSVVALGDTEAFF. The CDR3, as DNA: TGTGCCAGCAGTGTCGTGGCTTTAGGGGATACTGAAGCTTTCTTT.